This TCR beta chain was obtained from a study of regulatory T cells in long-lasting Graves disease. About the study: The criterion for persistent Graves' disease was over 5 years of antithyroid drugs with positive TSH receptor antibodies.

Stated time point: persistent/refractory GD, antithyroid drugs over 5 years with positive TRAb. TCR sequences were obtained from RNA taken from PBMCs. Under American Thyroid Association guidelines, Graves' disease was diagnosed. For TCR beta, libraries came from iRepertoire HTBI primers and Arm-PCR of CDR3 regions. TCRdb analysed the multiplex PCR reads with MiXCR anew, one entry per CDR3 protein. The table records about 660,000 distinct CDR3 sequences, 30% of them present only once. Study-wide points: Among persistent patients, a larger number of public clonotypes were shared (approximately 3,000) than among newly diagnosed patients (under 1,000).

Germline CDR1 reads SGHTA; CDR2 reads FQGTGA. The CDR3 is 14 amino acids. Trimming took 2 bases from V and 4 from J, leaving 10 bases between them. Comment on this clonotype: Its specificity is not known.

The TCR comes from a female donor with Graves disease. The sample here was peripheral blood mononuclear cells (PBMCs), taken when the disease was refractory, from a patient treated with antithyroid drugs. The chain carries TRBV7-3 and TRBJ2-3; D unresolved. The CDR3 sequence: CASSLGLDSDTQYF. CDR3 DNA: TGTGCCAGCAGCTTAGGGCTAGACTCAGATACGCAGTATTTT.